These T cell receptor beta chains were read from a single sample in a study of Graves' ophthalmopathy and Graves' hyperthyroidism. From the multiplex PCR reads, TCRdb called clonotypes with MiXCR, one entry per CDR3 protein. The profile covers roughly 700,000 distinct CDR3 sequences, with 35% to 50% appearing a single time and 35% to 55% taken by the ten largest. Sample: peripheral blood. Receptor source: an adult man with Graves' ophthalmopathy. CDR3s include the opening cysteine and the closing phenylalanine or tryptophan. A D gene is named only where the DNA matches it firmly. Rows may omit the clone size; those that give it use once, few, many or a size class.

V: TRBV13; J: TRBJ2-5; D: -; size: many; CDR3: CASSYWDGQETQYF; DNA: TGTGCCAGCAGCTACTGGGACGGGCAAGAGACCCAGTACTTC
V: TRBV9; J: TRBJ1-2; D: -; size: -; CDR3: CASSPPWGGGICTF; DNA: -
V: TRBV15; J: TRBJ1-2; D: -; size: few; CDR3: CASSQDSGLSTF; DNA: TGTGCCAGCAGCCAAGATAGTGGCCTCTCCACCTTC
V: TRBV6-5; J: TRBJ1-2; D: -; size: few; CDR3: CASTAGADLLDGYTF; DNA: TGTGCCAGCACAGCAGGGGCCGATCTACTAGATGGCTACACCTTC
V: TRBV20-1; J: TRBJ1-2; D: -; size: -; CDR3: CSASGIDGSNYGYTF; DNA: TGCAGTGCTAGCGGGATTGACGGAAGTAACTATGGCTACACCTTC
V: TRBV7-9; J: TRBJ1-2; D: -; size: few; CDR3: CASSLVPAGDGYTF; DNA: TGTGCCAGCAGCTTGGTGCCCGCGGGGGATGGCTACACCTTC
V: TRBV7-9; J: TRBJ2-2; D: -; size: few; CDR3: CASSQEGTTGELFF; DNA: TGTGCCAGCAGCCAAGAAGGGACGACCGGGGAGCTGTTTTTT
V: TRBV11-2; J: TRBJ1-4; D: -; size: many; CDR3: CASSVDSEKLFF; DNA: TGTGCCAGCAGCGTTGACAGTGAAAAACTGTTTTTT
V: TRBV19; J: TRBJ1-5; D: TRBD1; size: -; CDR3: CASSIEGTGSFQPQHF; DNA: TGTGCCAGTAGTATAGAAGGGACAGGGTCTTTCCAGCCCCAGCATTTT
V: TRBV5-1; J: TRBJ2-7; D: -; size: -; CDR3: CASSPDSLPYEQYF; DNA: TGCGCCAGCAGCCCGGATAGCCTACCCTACGAGCAGTACTTC
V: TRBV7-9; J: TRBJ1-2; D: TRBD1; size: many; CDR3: CASSLVTGDYGYTF; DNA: TGTGCCAGCAGCTTAGTAACAGGGGACTATGGCTACACCTTC
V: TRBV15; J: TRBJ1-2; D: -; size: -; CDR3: CATSGGADGYTF; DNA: TGTGCCACCAGCGGGGGGGCAGATGGCTACACCTTC
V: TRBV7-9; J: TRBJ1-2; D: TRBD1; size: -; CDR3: CASSLDRGNGYGYTF; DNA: TGTGCCAGCAGCTTAGACAGGGGGAACGGCTATGGCTACACCTTC
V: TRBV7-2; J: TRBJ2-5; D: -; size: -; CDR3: CASSLAWASGTQYF; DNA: TGTGCCAGCAGCCTAGCGTGGGCCTCTGGGACCCAGTACTTC
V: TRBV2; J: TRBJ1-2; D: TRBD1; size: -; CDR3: CASKKEGALPYGYTF; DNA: TGTGCCAGCAAAAAGGAGGGGGCGCTCCCCTATGGCTACACCTTC
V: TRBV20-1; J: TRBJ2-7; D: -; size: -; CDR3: CSAISGGTRSYEQYF; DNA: TGCAGTGCTATATCGGGCGGGACCCGCTCCTACGAGCAGTACTTC
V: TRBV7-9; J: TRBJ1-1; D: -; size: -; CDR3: CASSQGHGNTEAFF; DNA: TGTGCCAGCAGCCAAGGGCACGGAAACACTGAAGCTTTCTTT
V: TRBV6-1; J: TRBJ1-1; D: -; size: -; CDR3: CASMKTYRDTEAFF; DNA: TGTGCCAGCATGAAGACCTATCGGGACACTGAAGCTTTCTTT
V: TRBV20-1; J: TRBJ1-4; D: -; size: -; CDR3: CSAGGGRGAGGEKLFF; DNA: TGCAGTGCCGGAGGGGGACGAGGAGCAGGTGGGGAAAAACTGTTTTTT
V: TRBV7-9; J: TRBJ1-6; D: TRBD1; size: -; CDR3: CASSYTGAGGSPLHF; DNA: TGTGCCAGCAGCTATACAGGGGCGGGTGGTTCACCCCTCCACTTT
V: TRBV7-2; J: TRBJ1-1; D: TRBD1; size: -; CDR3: CASSRTGALAFF; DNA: TGTGCCAGCAGCCGGACAGGGGCATTGGCTTTCTTT
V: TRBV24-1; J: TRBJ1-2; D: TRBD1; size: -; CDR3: CATSDPGTGINYGYTF; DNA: TGTGCCACCAGTGACCCAGGGACAGGGATTAACTATGGCTACACCTTC
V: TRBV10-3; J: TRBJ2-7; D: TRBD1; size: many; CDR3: CAISADRAADEQYF; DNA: TGTGCCATCAGTGCGGACAGGGCCGCTGACGAGCAGTACTTC
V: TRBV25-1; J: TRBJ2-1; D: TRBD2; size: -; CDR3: CASSPGAGALNNEQFF; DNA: TGTGCCAGCAGTCCCGGAGCGGGGGCCCTAAACAATGAGCAGTTCTTC
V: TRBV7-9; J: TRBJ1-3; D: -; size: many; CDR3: CASGQGNTIYF; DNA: TGTGCCAGCGGGCAGGGAAACACCATATATTTT
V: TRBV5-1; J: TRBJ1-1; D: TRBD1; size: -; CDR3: CASSDRTGTEAFF; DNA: TGTGCCAGCAGCGACCGGACAGGGACTGAAGCTTTCTTT
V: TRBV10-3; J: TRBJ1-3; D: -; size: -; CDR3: CAISESRTTGTIYF; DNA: TGTGCCATCAGTGAGTCGCGGACCACTGGCACCATATATTTT
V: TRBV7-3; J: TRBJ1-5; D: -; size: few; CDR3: CASSPPTGVSRPQHF; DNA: TGTGCCAGCAGTCCACCTACAGGTGTATCAAGGCCCCAGCATTTT
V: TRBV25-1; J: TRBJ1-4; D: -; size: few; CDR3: CASSPRGATNEKLFF; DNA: TGTGCCAGCAGCCCTAGGGGGGCAACTAATGAAAAACTGTTTTTT
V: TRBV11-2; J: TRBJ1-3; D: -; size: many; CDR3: CASSLVRNTRNTIYF; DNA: TGTGCCAGCAGCTTAGTGCGCAATACTCGGAACACCATATATTTT
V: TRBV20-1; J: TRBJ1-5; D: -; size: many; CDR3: CSARSGRSNQPQHF; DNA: TGCAGTGCTAGGTCTGGACGGTCAAATCAGCCCCAGCATTTT
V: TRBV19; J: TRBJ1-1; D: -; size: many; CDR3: CASTRGQTNTEAFF; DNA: TGTGCCAGTACCCGGGGACAAACGAACACTGAAGCTTTCTTT
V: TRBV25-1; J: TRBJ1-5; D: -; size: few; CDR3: CASRQTGMGNQPQHF; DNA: TGTGCCAGCAGACAAACAGGGATGGGCAATCAGCCCCAGCATTTT
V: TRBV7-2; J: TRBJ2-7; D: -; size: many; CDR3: CASSLVGGSYEQYF; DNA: TGCGCCAGCAGCTTGGTTGGGGGCTCCTACGAGCAGTACTTC
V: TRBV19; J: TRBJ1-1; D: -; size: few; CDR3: CASSAGRGRETEAFF; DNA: TGTGCCAGTAGTGCCGGGAGAGGGCGTGAGACTGAAGCTTTCTTT
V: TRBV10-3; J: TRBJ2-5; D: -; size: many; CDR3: CATGSRPGETQYF; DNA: TGTGCCACTGGGAGTCGGCCAGGGGAGACCCAGTACTTC
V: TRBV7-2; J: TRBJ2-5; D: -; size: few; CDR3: CASSLDPHGTQYF; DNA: TGTGCCAGCAGCTTAGACCCACATGGGACCCAGTACTTC
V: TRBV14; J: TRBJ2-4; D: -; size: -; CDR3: CASSQDQGSGDIQYF; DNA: TGTGCCAGCAGCCAAGATCAGGGGTCAGGGGACATTCAGTACTTC
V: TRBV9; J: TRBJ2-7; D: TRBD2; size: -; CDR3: CASSVGSSGNYEQYF; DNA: TGTGCCAGCAGCGTGGGGTCTAGCGGGAACTACGAGCAGTACTTC
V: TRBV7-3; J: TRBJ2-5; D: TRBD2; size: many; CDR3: CASSLSGTSAEETQYF; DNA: TGTGCCAGCAGCTTAAGTGGGACTAGCGCTGAAGAGACCCAGTACTTC
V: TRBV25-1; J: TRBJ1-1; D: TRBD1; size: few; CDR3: CASSERQGGGGTEAFF; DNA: TGTGCCAGCAGTGAACGGCAGGGGGGGGGCGGCACTGAAGCTTTCTTT
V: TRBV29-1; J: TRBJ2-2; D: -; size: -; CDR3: CSVDGAGELFF; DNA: TGCAGCGTTGACGGGGCCGGGGAGCTGTTTTTT
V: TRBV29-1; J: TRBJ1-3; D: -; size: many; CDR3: CSECSTGASGNTIYF; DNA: TGCAGCGAGTGCTCGACGGGGGCCTCTGGAAACACCATATATTTT
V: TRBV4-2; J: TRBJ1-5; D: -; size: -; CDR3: CTSSQDSGGGQPQHF; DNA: TGTACCAGCAGCCAAGATAGCGGGGGAGGACAGCCCCAGCATTTT
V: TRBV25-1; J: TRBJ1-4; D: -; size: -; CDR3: CASAAGGEFDEKLFF; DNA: TGTGCCAGCGCTGCCGGGGGCGAGTTTGACGAAAAACTGTTTTTT
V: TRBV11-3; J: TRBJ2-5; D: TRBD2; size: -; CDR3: CASSRLAGVNGETQYF; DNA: TGTGCCAGCAGCAGGCTAGCGGGAGTGAATGGAGAGACCCAGTACTTC
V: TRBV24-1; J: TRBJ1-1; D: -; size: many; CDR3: CATSVGMNTEAFF; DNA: TGTGCCACCAGTGTCGGCATGAACACTGAAGCTTTCTTT
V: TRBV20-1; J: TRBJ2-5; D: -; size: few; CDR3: CSAPTHSSKETQYF; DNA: TGCAGTGCCCCTACCCACTCATCGAAAGAGACCCAGTACTTC
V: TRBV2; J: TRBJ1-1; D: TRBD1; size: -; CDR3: CASSDGQGAEAFF; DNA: TGTGCCAGCAGTGACGGCCAGGGGGCTGAAGCTTTCTTT
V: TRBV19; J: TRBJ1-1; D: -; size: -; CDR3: CAWRTQGGAEAFF; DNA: TGTGCCTGGAGGACACAGGGAGGCGCTGAAGCTTTCTTT
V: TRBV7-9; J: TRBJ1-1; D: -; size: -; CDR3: CASSLSAGRTEAFF; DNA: TGTGCCAGCAGCTTATCGGCAGGGAGGACTGAAGCTTTCTTT
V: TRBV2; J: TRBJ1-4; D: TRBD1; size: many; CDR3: CASSEEDRSNEKLFF; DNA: TGTGCCAGCAGTGAAGAGGACAGGTCTAATGAAAAACTGTTTTTT
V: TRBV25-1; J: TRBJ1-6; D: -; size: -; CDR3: CASSARGQVNSPLHF; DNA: TGTGCCAGCAGTGCTAGAGGCCAAGTAAATTCACCCCTCCACTTT
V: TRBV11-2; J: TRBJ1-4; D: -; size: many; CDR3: CASSDRGDEKLFF; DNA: TGTGCCAGCAGCGATAGGGGAGATGAAAAACTGTTTTTT
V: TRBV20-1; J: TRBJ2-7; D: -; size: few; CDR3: CSARRGSSYEQYF; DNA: TGCAGTGCTAGACGCGGGTCCTCCTACGAGCAGTACTTC
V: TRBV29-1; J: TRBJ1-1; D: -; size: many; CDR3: CRVTGNTEAFF; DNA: TGCAGAGTGACAGGGAACACTGAAGCTTTCTTT
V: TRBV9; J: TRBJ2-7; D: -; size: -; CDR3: CASSQTDRSYEQYF; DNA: TGTGCCAGCAGCCAAACGGACAGATCCTACGAGCAGTACTTC